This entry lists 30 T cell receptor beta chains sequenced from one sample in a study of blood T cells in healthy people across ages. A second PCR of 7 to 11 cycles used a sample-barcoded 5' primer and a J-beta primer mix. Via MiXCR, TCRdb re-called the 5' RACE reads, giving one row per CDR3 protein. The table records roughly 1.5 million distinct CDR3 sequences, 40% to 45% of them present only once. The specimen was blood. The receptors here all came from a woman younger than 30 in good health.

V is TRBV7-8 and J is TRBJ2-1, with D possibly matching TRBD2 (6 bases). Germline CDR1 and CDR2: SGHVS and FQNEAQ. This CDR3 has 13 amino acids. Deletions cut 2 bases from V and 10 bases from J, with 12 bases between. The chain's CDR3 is CASSLLGRGEQFF. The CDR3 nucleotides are TGTGCCAGCAGCTTATTAGGTCGGGGGGAGCAGTTCTTC.

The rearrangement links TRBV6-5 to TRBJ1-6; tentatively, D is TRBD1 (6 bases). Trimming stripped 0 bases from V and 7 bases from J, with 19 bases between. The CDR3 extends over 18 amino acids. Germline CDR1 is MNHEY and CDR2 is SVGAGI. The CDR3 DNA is TGTGCCAGCAGTTACTCGAATAGGGGGGCAGGGAGGAATTCACCCCTCCACTTT. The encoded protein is CASSYSNRGAGRNSPLHF.

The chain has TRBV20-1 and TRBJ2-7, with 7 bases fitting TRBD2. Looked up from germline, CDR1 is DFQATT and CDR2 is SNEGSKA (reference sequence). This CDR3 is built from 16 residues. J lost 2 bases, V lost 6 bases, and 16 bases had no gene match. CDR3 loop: CSAKTARRGNAYEQYF. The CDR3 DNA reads TGCAGTGCCAAGACAGCCCGGCGGGGGAACGCCTACGAGCAGTACTTC.

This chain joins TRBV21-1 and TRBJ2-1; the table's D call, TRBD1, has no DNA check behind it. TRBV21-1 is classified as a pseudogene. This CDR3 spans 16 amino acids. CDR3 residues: CASSKVKELPWDEQFF. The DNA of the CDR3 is TGTGCCAGCAGCAAAGTGAAAGAGCTCCCCTGGGATGAGCAGTTCTTC.

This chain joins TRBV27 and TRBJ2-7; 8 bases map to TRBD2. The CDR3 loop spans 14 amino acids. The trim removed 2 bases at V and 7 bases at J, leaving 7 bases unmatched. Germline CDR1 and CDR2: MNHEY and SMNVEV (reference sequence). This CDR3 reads CASSLTSGGWEQYF. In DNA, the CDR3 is TGTGCCAGCAGTTTAACGAGCGGGGGCTGGGAGCAGTACTTC.

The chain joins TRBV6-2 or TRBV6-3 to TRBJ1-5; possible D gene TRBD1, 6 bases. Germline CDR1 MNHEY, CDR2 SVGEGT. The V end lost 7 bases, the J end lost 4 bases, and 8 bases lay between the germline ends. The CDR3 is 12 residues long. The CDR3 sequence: CASKTGNQPQHF. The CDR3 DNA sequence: TGTGCCAGCAAAACAGGGAATCAGCCCCAGCATTTT.

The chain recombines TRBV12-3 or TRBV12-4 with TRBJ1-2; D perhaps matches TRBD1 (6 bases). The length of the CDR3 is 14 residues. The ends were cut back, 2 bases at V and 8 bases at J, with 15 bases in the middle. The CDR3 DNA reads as TGTGCCAGCAGTTTAACGTCCGGGACATACGGCTACACCTTC. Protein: CASSLTSGTYGYTF.

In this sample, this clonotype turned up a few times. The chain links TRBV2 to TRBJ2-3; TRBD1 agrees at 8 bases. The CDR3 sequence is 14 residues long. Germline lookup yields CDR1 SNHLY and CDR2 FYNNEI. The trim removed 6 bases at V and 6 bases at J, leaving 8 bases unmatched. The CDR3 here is CASSTDRAADTQYF. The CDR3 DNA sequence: TGTGCCAGCAGCACGGACAGGGCGGCGGATACGCAGTATTTT. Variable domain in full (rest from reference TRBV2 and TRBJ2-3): EPEVTQTPSHQVTQMGQEVILRCVPISNHLYFYWYRQILGQKVEFLVSFYNNEISEKSEIFDDQFSVERPDGSNFTLKIRSTKLEDSAMYFCASSTDRAADTQYFGPGTRLTVL.

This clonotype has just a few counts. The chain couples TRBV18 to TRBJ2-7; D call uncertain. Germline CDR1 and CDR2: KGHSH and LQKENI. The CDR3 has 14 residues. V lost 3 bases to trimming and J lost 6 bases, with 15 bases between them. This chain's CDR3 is CASSPNKAFGEQYF. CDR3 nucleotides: TGTGCCAGCTCACCTAATAAAGCGTTTGGCGAGCAGTACTTC. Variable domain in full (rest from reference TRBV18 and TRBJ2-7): NAGVMQNPRHLVRRRGQEARLRCSPMKGHSHVYWYRQLPEEGLKFMVYLQKENIIDESGMPKERFSAEFPKEGPSILRIQQVVRGDSAAYFCASSPNKAFGEQYFGPGTRLTVT.

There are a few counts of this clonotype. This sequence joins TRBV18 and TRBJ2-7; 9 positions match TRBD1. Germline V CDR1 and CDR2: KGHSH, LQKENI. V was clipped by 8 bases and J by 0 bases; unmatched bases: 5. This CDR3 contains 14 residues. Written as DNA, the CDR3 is TGTGCCAGCGCCCCGGGACAGGGCTCCTACGAGCAGTACTTC. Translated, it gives CASAPGQGSYEQYF.

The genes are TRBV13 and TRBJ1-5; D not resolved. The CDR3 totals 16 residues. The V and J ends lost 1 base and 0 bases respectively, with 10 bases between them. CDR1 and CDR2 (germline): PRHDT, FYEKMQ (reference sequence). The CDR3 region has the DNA TGTGCCAGCAGCTTAGAGTTAGGTAGTAGCAATCAGCCCCAGCATTTT. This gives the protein CASSLELGSSNQPQHF. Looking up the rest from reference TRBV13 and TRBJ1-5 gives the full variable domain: AAGVIQSPRHLIKEKRETATLKCYPIPRHDTVYWYQQGPGQDPQFLISFYEKMQSDKGSIPDRFSAQQFSDYHSELNMSSLELGDSALYFCASSLELGSSNQPQHFGDGTRLSIL.

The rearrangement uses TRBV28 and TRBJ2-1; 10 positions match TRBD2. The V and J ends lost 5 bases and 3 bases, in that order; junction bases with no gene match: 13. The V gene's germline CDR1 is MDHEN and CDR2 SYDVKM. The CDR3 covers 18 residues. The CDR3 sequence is CASSDYNSGRTNYNEQFF. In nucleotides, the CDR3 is TGTGCCAGCAGTGATTATAATAGCGGGAGGACAAACTACAATGAGCAGTTCTTC.

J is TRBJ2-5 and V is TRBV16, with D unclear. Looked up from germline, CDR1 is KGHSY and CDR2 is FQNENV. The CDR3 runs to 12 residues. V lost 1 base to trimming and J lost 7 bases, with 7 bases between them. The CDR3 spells CASSQYGATQYF. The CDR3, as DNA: TGTGCCAGCAGCCAATACGGAGCGACCCAGTACTTC.

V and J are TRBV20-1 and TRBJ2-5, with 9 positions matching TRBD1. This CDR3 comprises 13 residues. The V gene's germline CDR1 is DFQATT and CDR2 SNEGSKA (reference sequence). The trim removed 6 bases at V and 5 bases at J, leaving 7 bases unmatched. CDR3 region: CSAMTGGWETQYF. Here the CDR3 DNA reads TGCAGTGCCATGACAGGGGGGTGGGAGACCCAGTACTTC.

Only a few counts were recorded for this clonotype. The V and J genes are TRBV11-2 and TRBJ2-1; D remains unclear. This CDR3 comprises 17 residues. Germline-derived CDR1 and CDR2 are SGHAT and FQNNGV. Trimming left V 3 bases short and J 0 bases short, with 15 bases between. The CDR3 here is CASSLSGGLSSYNEQFF. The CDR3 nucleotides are TGTGCCAGCAGCTTGTCGGGTGGCTTATCCTCCTACAATGAGCAGTTCTTC. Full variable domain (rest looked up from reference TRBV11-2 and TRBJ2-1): EAGVAQSPRYKIIEKRQSVAFWCNPISGHATLYWYQQILGQGPKLLIQFQNNGVVDDSQLPKDRFSAERLKGVDSTLKIQPAKLEDSAVYLCASSLSGGLSSYNEQFFGPGTRLTVL.

The CDR3 DNA is TGCAGTGCTAGAGATCGCTTACTAGCGGGAACTGAGCAGTTCTTC. Translated: CSARDRLLAGTEQFF. This chain uses TRBV20-1 with TRBJ2-1, with 10 nucleotides matching TRBD2. With 0 bases clipped from V and 9 bases from J, the junction kept 8 bases outside the gene matches. The CDR3 runs to 15 residues. Germline CDR1 DFQATT, CDR2 SNEGSKA (reference sequence).

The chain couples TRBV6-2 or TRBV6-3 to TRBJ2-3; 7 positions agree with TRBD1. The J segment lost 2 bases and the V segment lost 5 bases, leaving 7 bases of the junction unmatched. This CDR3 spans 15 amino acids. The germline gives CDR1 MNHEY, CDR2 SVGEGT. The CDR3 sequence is CASSNRGPSTDTQYF. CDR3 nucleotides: TGTGCCAGCAGTAACAGGGGCCCTTCCACAGATACGCAGTATTTT.

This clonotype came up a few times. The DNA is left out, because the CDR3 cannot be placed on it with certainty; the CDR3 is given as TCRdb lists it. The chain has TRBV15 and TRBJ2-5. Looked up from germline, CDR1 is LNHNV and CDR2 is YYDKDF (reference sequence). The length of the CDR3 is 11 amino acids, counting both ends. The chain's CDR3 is CATSILETQYF.

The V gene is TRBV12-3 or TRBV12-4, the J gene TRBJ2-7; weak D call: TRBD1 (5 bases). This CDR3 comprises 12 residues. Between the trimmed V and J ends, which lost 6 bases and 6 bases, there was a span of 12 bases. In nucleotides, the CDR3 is TGTGCCAGCAGGTACACAGGACGCGAGCAGTACTTC. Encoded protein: CASRYTGREQYF.

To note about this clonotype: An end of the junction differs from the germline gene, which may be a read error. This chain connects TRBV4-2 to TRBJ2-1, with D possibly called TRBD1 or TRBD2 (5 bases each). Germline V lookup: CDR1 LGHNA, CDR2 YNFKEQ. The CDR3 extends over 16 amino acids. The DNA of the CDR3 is TGTACCAGCAGCCAAGTTCAGGGAGTAGGTTACAATGAGCAGTTCTTC. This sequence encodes CTSSQVQGVGYNEQFF.

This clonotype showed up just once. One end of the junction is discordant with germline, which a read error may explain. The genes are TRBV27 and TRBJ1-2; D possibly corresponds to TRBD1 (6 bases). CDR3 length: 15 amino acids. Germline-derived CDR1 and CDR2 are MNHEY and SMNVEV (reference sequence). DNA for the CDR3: TGTGCCAGCAGTTTATCAGGGGGAAGGGGCTATGGCTGCACCTTC. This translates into CASSLSGGRGYGCTF.

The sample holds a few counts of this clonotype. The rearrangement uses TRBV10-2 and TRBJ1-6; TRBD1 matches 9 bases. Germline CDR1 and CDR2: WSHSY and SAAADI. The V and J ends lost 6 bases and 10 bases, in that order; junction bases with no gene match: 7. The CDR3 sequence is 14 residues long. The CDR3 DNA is TGCGCCAGCAGGACTGGACAGGGGAAGTCACCCCTCCACTTT. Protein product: CASRTGQGKSPLHF.

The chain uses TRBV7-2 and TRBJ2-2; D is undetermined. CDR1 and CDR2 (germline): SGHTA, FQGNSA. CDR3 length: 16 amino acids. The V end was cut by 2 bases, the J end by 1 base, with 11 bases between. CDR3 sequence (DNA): TGTGCCAGCAGCTTAATAGGTGTTATGAACACCGGGGAGCTGTTTTTT. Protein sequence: CASSLIGVMNTGELFF.

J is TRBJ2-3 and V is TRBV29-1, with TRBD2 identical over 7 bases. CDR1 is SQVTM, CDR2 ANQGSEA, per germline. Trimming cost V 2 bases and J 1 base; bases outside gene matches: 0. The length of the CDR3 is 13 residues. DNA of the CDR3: TGCAGCGTTGAAAGCGGGGGCACAGATACGCAGTATTTT. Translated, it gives CSVESGGTDTQYF.

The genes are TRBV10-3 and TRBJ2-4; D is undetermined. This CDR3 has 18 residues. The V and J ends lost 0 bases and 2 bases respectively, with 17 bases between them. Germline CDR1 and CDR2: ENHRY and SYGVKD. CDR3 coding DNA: TGTGCCATCAGTGAGTCAATCGGTTTAGAGTTGTCCAAAAACATTCAGTACTTC. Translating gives CAISESIGLELSKNIQYF.

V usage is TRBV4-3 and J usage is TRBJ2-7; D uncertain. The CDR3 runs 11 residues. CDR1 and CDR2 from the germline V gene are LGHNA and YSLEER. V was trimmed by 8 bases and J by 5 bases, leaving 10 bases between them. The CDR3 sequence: CASLKWDEQYF. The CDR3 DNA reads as TGCGCCAGCCTAAAATGGGACGAGCAGTACTTC.

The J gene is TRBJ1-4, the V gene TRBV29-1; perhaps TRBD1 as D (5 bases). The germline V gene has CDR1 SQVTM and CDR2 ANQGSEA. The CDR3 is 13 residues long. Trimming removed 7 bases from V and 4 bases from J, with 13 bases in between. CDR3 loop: CSAWDGFNEKLFF. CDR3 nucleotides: TGCAGCGCCTGGGACGGATTTAATGAAAAACTGTTTTTT.

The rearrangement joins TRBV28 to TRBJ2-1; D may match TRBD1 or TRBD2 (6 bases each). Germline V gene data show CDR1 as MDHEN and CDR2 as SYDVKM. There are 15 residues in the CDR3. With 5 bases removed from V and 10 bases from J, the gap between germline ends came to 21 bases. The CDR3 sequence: CASSPPAGTPYEQFF. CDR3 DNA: TGTGCCAGCAGTCCCCCCGCGGGGACACCTTACGAGCAGTTCTTC.

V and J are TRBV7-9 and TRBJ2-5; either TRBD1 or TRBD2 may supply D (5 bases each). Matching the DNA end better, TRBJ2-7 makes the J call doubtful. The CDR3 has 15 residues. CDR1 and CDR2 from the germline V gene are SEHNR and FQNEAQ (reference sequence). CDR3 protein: CASSSTQGPYYEQYF. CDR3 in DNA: TGTGCCAGCAGCTCCACCCAGGGACCATACTACGAGCAGTACTTC.

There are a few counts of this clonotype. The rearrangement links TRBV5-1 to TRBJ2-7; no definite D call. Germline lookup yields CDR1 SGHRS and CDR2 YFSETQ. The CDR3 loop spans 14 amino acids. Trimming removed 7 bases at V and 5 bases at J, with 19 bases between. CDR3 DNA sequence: TGCGCCAGCTCCAAAGGTGGAGATAGCAACGAGCAGTACTTC. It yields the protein CASSKGGDSNEQYF.